The 2 T cell receptor beta chains presented below share a single source sample, sequenced in a study of T cell responses to AZD1222 COVID-19 vaccine. TCRdb's table, derived via immunoSEQ multiplex PCR, lists solely in-frame clones and lacks some. The sample includes some 74,000 clones, 65% to 85% of them seen just once. Sequencing used peripheral blood, obtained on day 0 of AZD1222 vaccination. The source of these receptors is an adult in good health.

J is TRBJ2-3 and V is TRBV5-6; unclear D gene. Germline V gives CDR1 SGHDT, CDR2 YYEEEE. The length of the CDR3 is 14 residues. V dropped 0 bases and J dropped 3 bases, with 8 bases sitting between them. CDR3 in amino acids: CASSLGVGTDTQYF. The CDR3 nucleotides read TGTGCCAGCAGCTTGGGAGTGGGTACAGATACGCAGTATTTT.

The genes are TRBV7-9 and TRBJ2-7; D remains ambiguous. CDR1 SEHNR and CDR2 FQNEAQ come from the germline V gene (reference sequence). V was cut by 5 bases and J by 7 bases, with 12 bases left in between. The CDR3 has 12 amino acids. The CDR3 is CASSGPVEEQYF. The CDR3 DNA reads TGTGCCAGCAGCGGACCGGTTGAGGAGCAGTACTTC.